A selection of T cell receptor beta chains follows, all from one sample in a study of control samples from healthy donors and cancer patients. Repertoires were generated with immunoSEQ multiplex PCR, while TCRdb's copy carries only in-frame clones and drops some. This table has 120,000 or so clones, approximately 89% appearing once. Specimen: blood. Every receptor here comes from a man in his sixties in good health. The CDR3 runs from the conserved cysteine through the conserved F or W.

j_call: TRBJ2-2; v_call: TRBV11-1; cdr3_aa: CASIDGTATGELFF
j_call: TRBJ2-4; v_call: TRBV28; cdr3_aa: CASTPGYPKAKNIQYF
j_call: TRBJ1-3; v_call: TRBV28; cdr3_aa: CASSAGGAGGNTIYF
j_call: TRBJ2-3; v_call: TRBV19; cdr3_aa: CASMGEDPSTDTQYF
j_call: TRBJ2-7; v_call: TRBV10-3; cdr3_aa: CAISESDRGAYEQYF
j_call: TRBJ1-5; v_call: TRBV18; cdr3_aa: CASSPTGGDHQPQHF
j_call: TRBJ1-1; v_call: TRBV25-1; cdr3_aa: CASSEFPGQGHEAFF
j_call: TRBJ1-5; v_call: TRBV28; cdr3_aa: CASTSGGSRQPQHF
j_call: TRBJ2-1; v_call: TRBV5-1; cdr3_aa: CASSSPGTRRLNEQFF
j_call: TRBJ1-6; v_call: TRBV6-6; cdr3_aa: CASSWGSSYNSPLHF
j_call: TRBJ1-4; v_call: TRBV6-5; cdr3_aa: CASSYGQGDEKLFF
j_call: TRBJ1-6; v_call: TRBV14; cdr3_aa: CASSQGLRDSPLHF
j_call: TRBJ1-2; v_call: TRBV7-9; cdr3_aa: CASSLVGQGADGYTF
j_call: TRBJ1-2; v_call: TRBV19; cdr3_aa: CASTEDSDYGYTF
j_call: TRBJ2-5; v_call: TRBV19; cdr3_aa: CASSKGWGTDIQETQYF
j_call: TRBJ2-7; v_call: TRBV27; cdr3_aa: CASSLSQGGPQYF
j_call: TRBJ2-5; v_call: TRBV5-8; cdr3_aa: CASTQGTGTGALQETQYF
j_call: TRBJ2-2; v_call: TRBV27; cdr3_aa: CASSLGLPVGGELFF
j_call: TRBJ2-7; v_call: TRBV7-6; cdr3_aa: CASSLALNNIYEQYF
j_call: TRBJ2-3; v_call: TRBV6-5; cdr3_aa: CASSFERGATDTQYF
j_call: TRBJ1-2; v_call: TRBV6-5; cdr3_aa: CASRGPSVSGYGYTF